This TCR beta chain was found in a study of cytomegalovirus exposure and HLA in healthy donors. The study's findings and limits: According to the study, 150 to 200 TCR beta chains were cytomegalovirus-associated. Earlier results showed most TCR beta V segments being productive about 87% or about 30% of the time. Per a later analysis, HLA-associated TCR beta chains showed more clonal expansion than other, equally common TCR beta chains.

In regard to this clone: As yet, its antigen is unknown.

Both 60 Vbeta primers and 13 Jbeta primers went into the PCR. The method was immunoSEQ multiplex PCR; TCRdb's version includes in-frame clones alone and lacks a portion of them. Here the sample spans over 80,000 clones, around 79% being singletons. Sequencing used PBMCs. The receptor was derived from a female donor in good health and CMV-seronegative.

CDR3 bases: TGTGCCAGCCGACAGGGGTATAGCAATCAGCCCCAGCATTTT. It translates to CASRQGYSNQPQHF. J is TRBJ1-5 and V is TRBV28, with 8 bases that match TRBD1. The trim removed 8 bases at V and 0 bases at J, leaving 3 bases unmatched. The CDR3 covers 14 residues. CDR1 and CDR2 (germline): MDHEN, SYDVKM.